The 20 T cell receptor beta chains below were found in one sample sequenced in a study of OX40 agonist ivuxolimab in advanced cancers. TCRdb's copy holds only in-frame clones and misses some; the assay was immunoSEQ multiplex PCR. This sample has just under 55,000 clones; roughly 80% occur once, and the top ten carry roughly 4.5%. Sequencing was performed on CD4+ or CD8+ T cells sorted from blood, taken in a trial of the OX40 agonist ivuxolimab. The origin of the receptors is an adult with an advanced solid tumor such as melanoma, head and neck, liver or kidney cancer.

This clone was observed a single time. The rearrangement links TRBV5-1 to TRBJ2-7, with TRBD1 as a possible D gene (7 bases). The CDR3 consists of 18 residues. V shed 5 bases and J shed 0 bases, with 24 bases lying between them. Germline V lookup: CDR1 SGHRS, CDR2 YFSETQ. In DNA form, the CDR3 reads TGCGCCAGCAGACTGGGAGGTCTACAGGGGACGAGCTCCTACGAGCAGTACTTC. This gives the protein CASRLGGLQGTSSYEQYF.

V and J are TRBV7-2 and TRBJ1-5; possibly TRBD1 for D (6 bases). Deletions cut 7 bases from V and 4 bases from J, with 14 bases between. CDR1 SGHTA and CDR2 FQGNSA come from the germline V gene. The CDR3 is 14 residues long. This CDR3 reads CASTAAGVNQPQHF. As DNA, the CDR3 is TGTGCCAGCACCGCGGCAGGGGTAAATCAGCCCCAGCATTTT.

The gene calls are TRBV18 and TRBJ2-1; 8 positions agree with TRBD1. The junction had 9 bases not matched to a gene; V was cut back by 8 bases and J by 9 bases. CDR3 size: 13 residues. In germline, CDR1 is KGHSH, CDR2 LQKENI. CDR3 sequence: CASKPGQEGEQFF. Written as DNA, the CDR3 is TGTGCCAGCAAACCGGGACAGGAGGGTGAGCAGTTCTTC. The full variable domain, with the rest looked up from reference TRBV18 and TRBJ2-1, is NAGVMQNPRHLVRRRGQEARLRCSPMKGHSHVYWYRQLPEEGLKFMVYLQKENIIDESGMPKERFSAEFPKEGPSILRIQQVVRGDSAAYFCASKPGQEGEQFFGPGTRLTVL.

This CDR3 reads CASSRGLVGETQYF. The CDR3 coding sequence is TGTGCCAGCAGCCGTGGACTAGTCGGGGAGACCCAGTACTTC. This chain links TRBV7-3 with TRBJ2-5, with 7 bases lining up with TRBD2. The J segment lost 5 bases and the V segment lost 5 bases, leaving 8 bases of the junction unmatched. Germline V gene data show CDR1 as SGHTA and CDR2 as FQGTGA. CDR3 size: 14 residues.

This clone was picked up a small number of times. The chain joins TRBV19 to TRBJ2-1; D is possibly TRBD2 (6 bases). Germline-derived CDR1 and CDR2 are LNHDA and SQIVND (reference sequence). V was cut by 1 base and J by 4 bases, with 8 bases left in between. This CDR3 has 14 amino acids. The CDR3 protein is CASSIGRGYNEQFF. DNA for the CDR3: TGTGCCAGTAGTATAGGGCGGGGTTACAATGAGCAGTTCTTC.

This chain links TRBV9 with TRBJ2-7; D assignment may be TRBD1 or TRBD2 (5 bases each). Trimming cost V 0 bases and J 4 bases, with 11 bases left between them. Germline V gene lookup returns CDR1 SGDLS and CDR2 YYNGEE. The CDR3 runs 14 residues. The DNA for the CDR3 is TGTGCCAGCAGCGTAGGGGGGAACCCGTACGAGCAGTACTTC. This translates into CASSVGGNPYEQYF.

This CDR3 is CASSLSGTGNYEQYF. In nucleotides, the CDR3 is TGTGCCAGCAGTCTTTCCGGGACTGGGAACTACGAGCAGTACTTC. The V and J genes are TRBV11-2 and TRBJ2-7, with a possible D match to TRBD2 (6 bases). This CDR3 has 15 amino acids. V was clipped by 6 bases and J by 3 bases, with 18 bases between them. The germline CDR1 and CDR2 sequences are SGHAT and FQNNGV.

This chain connects TRBV6-1 to TRBJ2-3; 7 bases agree with TRBD1. The CDR3 is made up of 14 amino acids. The germline V gene encodes CDR1 MNHNS and CDR2 SASEGT. V lost 6 bases and J lost 5; bases outside the gene matches: 8. CDR3 residues: CASSPEGAGDTQYF. CDR3 in DNA: TGTGCCAGCAGCCCCGAGGGGGCGGGAGATACGCAGTATTTT.

The rearrangement links TRBV5-4 to TRBJ2-5; 8 bases line up with TRBD2. J gave up 3 bases and V 1 base, and 2 bases lay outside the gene matches. Germline CDR1 is SGHNT and CDR2 is YYREEE (reference sequence). This CDR3 is 14 amino acids long. In DNA, the CDR3 is TGTGCCAGCAGCTTGTGGCGGGAGGAAGAGACCCAGTACTTC. This gives the protein CASSLWREEETQYF.

This chain joins TRBV7-8 and TRBJ1-2; D may be TRBD1 (6 bases). The CDR3 has 14 residues. Trimming took 6 bases from V and 3 from J, leaving 14 bases between them. Germline V gives CDR1 SGHVS, CDR2 FQNEAQ. The CDR3 sequence is CASSLAGQYYGYTF. The CDR3 region has the DNA TGTGCCAGCAGTTTGGCAGGACAGTACTATGGCTACACCTTC.

The chain carries TRBV6-5 and TRBJ1-1; D is possibly TRBD1 (5 bases). Trimming cost V 6 bases and J 1 base, with 12 bases left between them. From germline, CDR1 is MNHEY and CDR2 SVGAGI. The CDR3 has 14 amino acids. The CDR3 loop reads CASSSGRQNTEAFF. CDR3 DNA: TGTGCCAGCAGCTCGGGACGTCAGAACACTGAAGCTTTCTTT.

The chain uses TRBV4-3 and TRBJ2-3, with D possibly TRBD2 on 6 matching bases. Looked up from germline, CDR1 is LGHNA and CDR2 is YSLEER. The V end was cut by 4 bases, the J end by 0 bases, with 11 bases between. This CDR3 region has 15 residues. The CDR3 is CASSPSGQSTDTQYF. The CDR3 nucleotides are TGCGCCAGCAGCCCAAGCGGGCAGAGCACAGATACGCAGTATTTT.

The rearrangement joins TRBV29-1 to TRBJ1-2; TRBD1 might be the D (5 bases). The germline V gene encodes CDR1 SQVTM and CDR2 ANQGSEA. There are 14 residues in the CDR3. Trimming removed 4 bases at V and 5 bases at J, with 17 bases between. CDR3 sequence: CSVVGGGDGYGYTF. For the CDR3, the DNA is TGCAGCGTTGTGGGGGGTGGGGACGGATATGGCTACACCTTC.

The CDR3 loop reads CSAQGNQPQHF. For the CDR3, the DNA is TGCAGTGCCCAGGGGAATCAGCCCCAGCATTTT. The rearrangement uses TRBV20-1 and TRBJ1-5; D may be TRBD1 (6 bases). CDR1 is DFQATT and CDR2 is SNEGSKA in the germline V gene (reference sequence). The CDR3 consists of 11 residues. V dropped 6 bases and J dropped 4 bases, with 7 bases sitting between them.

This chain joins TRBV11-2 and TRBJ1-1; no clear D. The CDR3 is 15 amino acids. Trimming took off 1 base at V and 5 bases at J, with 14 bases between the two ends. From germline, CDR1 is SGHAT and CDR2 FQNNGV. CDR3 in DNA: TGTGCCAGCAGCTTAGGGTTTGGTCGGAGGACTGAAGCTTTCTTT. It is translated as CASSLGFGRRTEAFF.

V is TRBV4-1 and J is TRBJ2-4, with D possibly matching TRBD2 (5 bases). Between the trimmed V and J ends, which lost 5 bases and 6 bases, there was a span of 20 bases. The CDR3 consists of 16 residues. Germline CDR1 is MGHRA and CDR2 is YSYEKL. CDR3 in amino acids: CASSLDSPFGGNIQYF. The CDR3 nucleotides are TGCGCCAGCAGCTTGGACTCCCCCTTTGGTGGAAACATTCAGTACTTC.

V is TRBV10-1 and J is TRBJ2-1; 14 positions agree with TRBD2. Trimming removed 6 bases from V and 6 bases from J; junction bases left unmatched: 16. CDR1 is WNHNN, CDR2 SYGVQD, per germline (reference sequence). The CDR3 totals 19 residues. The CDR3 DNA reads as TGCGCCAGCAGCTCCGGTGGACTAGCGGGGGGACCCGTCCTCAATGAGCAGTTCTTC. Residues: CASSSGGLAGGPVLNEQFF.

V usage is TRBV14 and J usage is TRBJ2-1; 10 bases match TRBD2. This CDR3 comprises 14 residues. Germline CDR1 is SGHDN and CDR2 is FVKESK. Trimming cost V 6 bases and J 8 bases; bases outside gene matches: 7. DNA for the CDR3: TGTGCCAGCAGACGAGCGGGGGGGTCGTATGAGCAGTTCTTC. It yields the protein CASRRAGGSYEQFF.

The chain links TRBV30 to TRBJ2-1; D is unclear. The CDR3 has 15 residues. Germline assignment: CDR1 GTSNPN and CDR2 SVGIG (reference sequence). The V end lost 2 bases, the J end lost 0 bases, and 11 bases lay between the germline ends. The CDR3 here is CAWSFPMSSYNEQFF. CDR3 DNA sequence: TGTGCCTGGAGTTTCCCCATGAGCTCCTACAATGAGCAGTTCTTC.

The chain employs TRBV28 and TRBJ1-1; 8 positions agree with TRBD1. The CDR3 loop spans 14 amino acids. Trimming at V came to 3 bases and at J to 5 bases, leaving 5 bases not matched to a gene. CDR1 and CDR2 from the germline V gene are MDHEN and SYDVKM. CDR3 in DNA: TGTGCCAGCAGTTTTTCAGGGGGCAGGACTGAAGCTTTCTTT. Translated: CASSFSGGRTEAFF. The full variable domain, rest sourced from reference TRBV28 and TRBJ1-1, is DVKVTQSSRYLVKRTGEKVFLECVQDMDHENMFWYRQDPGLGLRLIYFSYDVKMKEKGDIPEGYSVSREKKERFSLILESASTNQTSMYLCASSFSGGRTEAFFGQGTRLTVV.